This TCR beta chain was sequenced during a study of T cell changes during pregnancy in multiple sclerosis. The germline CDR1 and CDR2 sequences are SGHNT and YYREEE (reference sequence). The CDR3 runs 12 residues. Trimming left V 0 bases short and J 6 bases short, with 7 bases between. The assay was immunoSEQ multiplex PCR, and TCRdb's table has in-frame clones only and misses some. Found here are around 30,000 clones, roughly 87% of them singletons; the top ten hold approximately 7.9%. The sequenced sample was CD8+ T cells from peripheral blood mononuclear cells, obtained before pregnancy. The clonotype was recovered from a female donor with multiple sclerosis, enrolled in a pregnancy study. V usage is TRBV5-4 and J usage is TRBJ2-7; D possibly corresponds to TRBD2 (5 bases). CDR3 loop: CASSLAGLEQYF. The CDR3 nucleotides read TGTGCCAGCAGCTTGGCCGGACTCGAGCAGTACTTC.